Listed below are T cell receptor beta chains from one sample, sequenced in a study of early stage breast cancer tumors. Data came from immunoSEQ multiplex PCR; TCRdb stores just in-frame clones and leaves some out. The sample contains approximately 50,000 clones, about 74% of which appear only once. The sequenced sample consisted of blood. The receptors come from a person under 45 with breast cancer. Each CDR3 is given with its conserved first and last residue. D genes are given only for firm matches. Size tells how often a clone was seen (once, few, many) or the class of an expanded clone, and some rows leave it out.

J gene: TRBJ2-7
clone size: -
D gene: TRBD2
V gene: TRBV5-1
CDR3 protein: CASSAALAGRSGEQYF
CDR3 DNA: TGCGCCAGCAGCGCCGCTTTAGCGGGTCGGAGTGGCGAGCAGTACTTC

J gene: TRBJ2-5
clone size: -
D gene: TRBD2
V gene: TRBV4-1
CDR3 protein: CASSPHSGGLQETQYF
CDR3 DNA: TGCGCCAGCAGCCCCCATAGCGGGGGACTCCAAGAGACCCAGTACTTC

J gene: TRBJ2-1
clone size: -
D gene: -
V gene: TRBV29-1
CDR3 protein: CSVEGWLGAYNEQFF
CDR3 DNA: TGCAGCGTTGAAGGGTGGCTAGGGGCTTACAATGAGCAGTTCTTC

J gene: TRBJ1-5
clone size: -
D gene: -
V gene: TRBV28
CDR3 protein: CASIPPGIGQPQHF
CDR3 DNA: TGTGCCAGCATCCCCCCGGGGATTGGGCAGCCCCAGCATTTT

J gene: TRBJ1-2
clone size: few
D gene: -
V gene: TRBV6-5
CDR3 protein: CASSLQGNYGYTF
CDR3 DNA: TGTGCCAGCAGCCTCCAGGGGAACTATGGCTACACCTTC

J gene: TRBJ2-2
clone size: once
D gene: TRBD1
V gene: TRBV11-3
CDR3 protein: CASRETGAGTGELFF
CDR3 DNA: TGTGCCAGCAGAGAAACAGGGGCCGGTACCGGGGAGCTGTTTTTT

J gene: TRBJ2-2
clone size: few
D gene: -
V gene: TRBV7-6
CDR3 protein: CASSRDGKNTGELFF
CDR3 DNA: TGTGCCAGCAGCCGGGACGGAAAGAACACCGGGGAGCTGTTTTTT

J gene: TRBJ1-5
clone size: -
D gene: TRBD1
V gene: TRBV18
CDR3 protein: CASSQGTDQPQHF
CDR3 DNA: TGTGCCAGCTCACAGGGGACAGATCAGCCCCAGCATTTT

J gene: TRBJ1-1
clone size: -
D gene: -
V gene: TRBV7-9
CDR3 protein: CASSLYRAPKVAFF
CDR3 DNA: TGTGCCAGCAGCTTGTACAGGGCGCCAAAGGTAGCTTTCTTT

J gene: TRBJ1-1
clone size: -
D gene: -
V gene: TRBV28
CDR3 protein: CATKRTISGTEAFF
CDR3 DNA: TGTGCCACTAAAAGGACAATTTCGGGCACTGAAGCTTTCTTT

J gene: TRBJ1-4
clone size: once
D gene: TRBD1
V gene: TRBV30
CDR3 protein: CAWSGTGGVVANEKLFF
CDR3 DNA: TGTGCCTGGAGCGGGACAGGGGGCGTCGTGGCTAATGAAAAACTGTTTTTT

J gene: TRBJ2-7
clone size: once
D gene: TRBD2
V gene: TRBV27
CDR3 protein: CASSYSGIRGEQYF
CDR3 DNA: TGTGCCAGCAGTTATAGCGGGATTAGGGGCGAGCAGTACTTC

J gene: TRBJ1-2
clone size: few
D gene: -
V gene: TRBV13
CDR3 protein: CASSRGRDVYGYTF
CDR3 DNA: TGTGCCAGCAGCCGGGGCCGGGACGTCTATGGCTACACCTTC

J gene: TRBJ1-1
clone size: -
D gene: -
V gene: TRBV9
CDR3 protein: CASSPRTMNTEAFF
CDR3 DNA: TGTGCCAGCAGCCCACGGACAATGAACACTGAAGCTTTCTTT

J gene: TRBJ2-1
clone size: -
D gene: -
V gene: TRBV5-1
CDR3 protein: CASSLAPLGGGDNEQFF
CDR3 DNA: TGCGCCAGCAGCTTGGCACCCCTAGGGGGTGGGGACAATGAGCAGTTCTTC

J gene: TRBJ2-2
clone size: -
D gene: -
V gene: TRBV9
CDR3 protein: CASSGSQGTGELFF
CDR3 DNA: TGTGCCAGCAGCGGGAGTCAGGGCACCGGGGAGCTGTTTTTT

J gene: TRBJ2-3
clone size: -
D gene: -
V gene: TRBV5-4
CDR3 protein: CASSSRAITDTQYF
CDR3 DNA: TGTGCCAGCAGCTCCCGGGCCATCACAGATACGCAGTATTTT

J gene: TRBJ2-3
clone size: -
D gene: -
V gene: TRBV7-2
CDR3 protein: CASSSTGGDGGTQYF
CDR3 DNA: TGTGCCAGCAGCTCAACAGGGGGGGACGGGGGTACGCAGTATTTT

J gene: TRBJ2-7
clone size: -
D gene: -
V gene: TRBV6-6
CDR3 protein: CASSYNAGQYF
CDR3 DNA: TGTGCCAGCAGTTACAACGCAGGGCAGTACTTC

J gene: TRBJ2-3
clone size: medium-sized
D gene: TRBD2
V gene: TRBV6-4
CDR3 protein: CASSDGLAGDTDTQYF
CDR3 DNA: TGTGCCAGCAGTGACGGACTAGCGGGAGACACAGATACGCAGTATTTT

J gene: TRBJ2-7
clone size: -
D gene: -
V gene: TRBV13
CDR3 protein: CASSFAYEQYF
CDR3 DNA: TGTGCCAGCAGCTTCGCTTACGAGCAGTACTTC

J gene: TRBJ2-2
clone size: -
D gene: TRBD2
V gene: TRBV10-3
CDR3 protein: CAISDPTLAGSTTGELFF
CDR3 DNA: TGTGCCATCAGTGACCCTACCCTAGCGGGCTCGACCACCGGGGAGCTGTTTTTT

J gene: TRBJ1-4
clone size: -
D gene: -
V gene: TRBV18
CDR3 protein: CASSGAFEDATNEKLFF
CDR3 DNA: TGTGCCAGCTCGGGGGCTTTTGAGGATGCAACTAATGAAAAACTGTTTTTT

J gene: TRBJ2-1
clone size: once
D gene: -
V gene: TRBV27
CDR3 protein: CASSPRRVLKYNEQFF
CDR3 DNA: TGTGCCAGCAGTCCTCGTCGTGTCCTCAAATACAATGAGCAGTTCTTC

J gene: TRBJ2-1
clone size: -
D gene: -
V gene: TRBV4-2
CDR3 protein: CASSQVWAVGFGNEQFF
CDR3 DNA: TGTGCCAGCAGCCAAGTCTGGGCTGTAGGGTTTGGCAATGAGCAGTTCTTC

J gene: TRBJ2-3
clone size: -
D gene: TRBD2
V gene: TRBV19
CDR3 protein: CASSIGHGTSHTDTQYF
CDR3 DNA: TGTGCCAGTAGTATAGGCCACGGGACTAGCCACACAGATACGCAGTATTTT

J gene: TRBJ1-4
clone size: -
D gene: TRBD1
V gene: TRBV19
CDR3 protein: CATSTGVDNEKLFF
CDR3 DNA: TGTGCCACCTCGACAGGGGTGGATAATGAAAAACTGTTTTTT

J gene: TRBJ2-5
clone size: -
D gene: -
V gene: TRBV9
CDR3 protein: CASSSDGGQETQYF
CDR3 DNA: TGTGCCAGCAGCTCAGATGGGGGGCAAGAGACCCAGTACTTC

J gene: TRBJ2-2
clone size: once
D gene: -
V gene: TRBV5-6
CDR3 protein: CASSFRATATGELFF
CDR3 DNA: TGTGCCAGCAGCTTTCGGGCTACAGCGACCGGGGAGCTGTTTTTT

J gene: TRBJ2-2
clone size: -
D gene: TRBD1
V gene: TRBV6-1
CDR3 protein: CASCRATGSTGELFF
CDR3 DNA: TGTGCCAGCTGTCGAGCGACAGGGTCCACCGGGGAGCTGTTTTTT

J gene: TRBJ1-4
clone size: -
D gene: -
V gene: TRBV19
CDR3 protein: CASSITGTSEKLFF
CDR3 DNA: TGTGCCAGTAGTATAACGGGGACATCCGAAAAACTGTTTTTT

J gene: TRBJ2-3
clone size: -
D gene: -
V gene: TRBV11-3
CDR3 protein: CASSLFLGTSTDTQYF
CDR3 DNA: TGTGCCAGCAGCTTATTCCTCGGGACTAGCACAGATACGCAGTATTTT

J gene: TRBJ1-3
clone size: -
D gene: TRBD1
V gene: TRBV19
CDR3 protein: CASRQGNLSGNTIYF
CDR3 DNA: TGTGCCAGTCGACAGGGGAACCTCTCTGGAAACACCATATATTTT

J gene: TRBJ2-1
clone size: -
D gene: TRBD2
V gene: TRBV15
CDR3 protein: CATSSSDGTSGDWGEQFF
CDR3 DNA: TGTGCCACCAGCAGCTCCGACGGGACTAGCGGAGATTGGGGGGAGCAGTTCTTC

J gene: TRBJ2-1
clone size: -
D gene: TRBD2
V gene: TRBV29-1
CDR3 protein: CSVEYSGNYNEQFF
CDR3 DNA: TGCAGCGTTGAATACAGCGGGAACTACAATGAGCAGTTCTTC

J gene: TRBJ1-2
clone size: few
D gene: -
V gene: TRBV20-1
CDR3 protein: CSASPIGGYTF
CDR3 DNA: TGCAGTGCTAGTCCCATAGGAGGCTACACCTTC

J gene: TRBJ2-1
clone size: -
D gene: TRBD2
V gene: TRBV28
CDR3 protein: CASSYPEAGGDYNEQFF
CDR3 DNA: TGTGCCAGCAGTTACCCGGAGGCGGGAGGTGACTACAATGAGCAGTTCTTC

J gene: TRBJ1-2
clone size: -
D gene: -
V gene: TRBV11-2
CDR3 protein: CASSLVGNDYGYTF
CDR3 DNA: TGTGCCAGCAGCTTAGTTGGGAATGACTATGGCTACACCTTC

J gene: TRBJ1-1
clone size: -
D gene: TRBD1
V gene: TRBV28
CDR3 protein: CASSFTGQGVNTEAFF
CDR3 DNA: TGTGCCAGCAGTTTCACGGGACAGGGGGTGAACACTGAAGCTTTCTTT

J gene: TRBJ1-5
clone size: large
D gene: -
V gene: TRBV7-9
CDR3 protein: CASSLEQGVGASNQPQHF
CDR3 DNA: TGTGCCAGCAGCTTAGAACAGGGTGTCGGGGCGAGCAATCAGCCCCAGCATTTT

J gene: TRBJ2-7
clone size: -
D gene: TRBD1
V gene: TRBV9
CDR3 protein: CASSTGAPSYEQYF
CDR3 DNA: TGTGCCAGCAGCACAGGGGCCCCCTCCTACGAGCAGTACTTC

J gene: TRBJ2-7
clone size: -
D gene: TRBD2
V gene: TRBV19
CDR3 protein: CASSIPGLSYEQYF
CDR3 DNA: TGTGCCAGTAGTATTCCGGGACTATCATACGAGCAGTACTTC

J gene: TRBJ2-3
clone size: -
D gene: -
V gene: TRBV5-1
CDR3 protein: CASSFVWSADTQYF
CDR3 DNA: TGCGCCAGCAGCTTTGTTTGGAGCGCAGATACGCAGTATTTT

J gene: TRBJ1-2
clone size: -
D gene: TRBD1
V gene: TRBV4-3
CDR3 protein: CASSQGDRNLHYGYTF
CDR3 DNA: TGCGCCAGCAGCCAAGGGGACAGAAATCTCCACTATGGCTACACCTTC

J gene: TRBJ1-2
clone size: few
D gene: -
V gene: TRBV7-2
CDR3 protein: CASSLERSGGGYTF
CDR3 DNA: TGTGCCAGCAGCTTAGAACGTTCGGGGGGTGGCTACACCTTC